A single sample gave rise to the 22 T cell receptor beta chains below, sequenced in a study of T cell repertoires in cytomegalovirus infection. TCRdb re-derived calls from the reads in MiXCR, one entry per CDR3 protein. Of around 180,000 distinct CDR3 sequences detected, about 20% appear once; the ten largest clones hold roughly 2.9%. Input material: PBMCs. All receptors come from a human donor in good health (CMV status not recorded). Some clones in this sample may be carry-over from other donors' samples.

There are many counts of this clonotype. This chain uses TRBV6-2 or TRBV6-3 with TRBJ2-1; 12 bases fit TRBD1. V lost 5 bases, J lost 6 bases, and 11 bases stayed unmatched. Germline CDR1 MNHEY, CDR2 SVGEGT. There are 17 residues in the CDR3. This chain's CDR3 is CASSPGRGQGAFNEQFF. DNA of the CDR3: TGTGCCAGCAGTCCCGGACGGGGACAGGGGGCTTTCAATGAGCAGTTCTTC.

This clonotype was observed at least ten times. The V call is TRBV7-9, the J call TRBJ2-7; D is possibly TRBD1 (6 bases). Germline-derived CDR1 and CDR2 are SEHNR and FQNEAQ (reference sequence). Deletions cut 4 bases from V and 3 bases from J, with 13 bases between. This CDR3 contains 14 residues. CDR3 bases: TGTGCCAGCAGCTCCCCAGGGGATGGCTACGAGCAGTACTTC. It yields the protein CASSSPGDGYEQYF.

The chain couples TRBV5-5 to TRBJ2-6; D may be TRBD1 (6 bases). V was clipped by 5 bases and J by 1 base, with 10 bases between them. Germline CDR1 is SGHKS and CDR2 is YYEKEE (reference sequence). CDR3 length: 15 amino acids. The CDR3 loop reads CASRSGASGANVLTF. CDR3 nucleotide sequence: TGTGCCAGCAGGTCAGGGGCATCTGGGGCCAACGTCCTGACTTTC.

This clonotype came up a few times. The genes are TRBV4-1 and TRBJ2-2; TRBD2 matches at 8 bases. The germline V gene has CDR1 MGHRA and CDR2 YSYEKL. The V segment lost 4 bases and the J segment 7 bases; nucleotides outside the gene matches: 11. CDR3 length: 16 residues. The CDR3 loop reads CASSPSTGLVVGELFF. The DNA of the CDR3 is TGCGCCAGCAGCCCATCTACGGGACTAGTCGTCGGGGAGCTGTTTTTT.

Regarding this clonotype: A much larger clone differs by one base, so this may be a read error. The genes are TRBV6-6 and TRBJ1-2; TRBD1 agrees at 7 bases. Germline V CDR1 and CDR2: MNHNY, SVGAGI (reference sequence). This CDR3 is built from 16 residues. The CDR3 nucleotides are TGTGCCGGCAGCTCAACCCTACGGGACAGCAACTATGGCTACACCTTC. The encoded protein is CAGSSTLRDSNYGYTF.

This clonotype was seen at least ten times. The chain recombines TRBV7-2 with TRBJ2-3, with 10 bases fitting TRBD2. J was trimmed by 4 bases and V by 0 bases; bases with no gene match: 4. Germline V lookup: CDR1 SGHTA, CDR2 FQGNSA. The CDR3 has 16 amino acids. CDR3 nucleotides: TGTGCCAGCAGCTTAGCGGCTAGCGGGAGCCCAGATACGCAGTATTTT. Protein sequence: CASSLAASGSPDTQYF.

This clonotype was picked up a small number of times. The J gene is TRBJ1-2, the V gene TRBV20-1; D is uncertain. CDR1 DFQATT and CDR2 SNEGSKA come from the germline V gene (reference sequence). V was clipped by 0 bases and J by 4 bases, with 12 bases between them. There are 14 residues in the CDR3. The CDR3 reads CSARDYSAGYGYTF. The CDR3 DNA reads TGCAGTGCTAGAGATTACAGTGCGGGCTATGGCTACACCTTC.

There are a few counts of this clonotype. The gene calls are TRBV12-3 or TRBV12-4 and TRBJ2-3; 8 bases match TRBD2. V trimming: 1 base; J trimming: 5 bases; junction bases outside the gene matches: 5. The CDR3 consists of 15 residues. CDR3 in amino acids: CASSLDGRALDTQYF. CDR3 DNA: TGTGCCAGCAGTTTAGACGGGAGGGCCTTAGATACGCAGTATTTT.

The genes are TRBV11-2 and TRBJ1-1; possibly TRBD1 for D (5 bases). Looked up from germline, CDR1 is SGHAT and CDR2 is FQNNGV. V was shortened by 3 bases and J by 5 bases, with 13 bases between the two germline ends. This CDR3 has 14 amino acids. As DNA, the CDR3 is TGTGCCAGCAGCTTTTCCCCGGGGCAGACTGAAGCTTTCTTT. Protein product: CASSFSPGQTEAFF.

The genes are TRBV7-2 and TRBJ1-6, with D unresolved. CDR3 size: 18 residues. Per the germline V gene, CDR1 is SGHTA and CDR2 is FQGNSA. Trimming left V 5 bases short and J 1 base short, with 18 bases between. This chain's CDR3 is CASSERRHQQSYNSPLHF. The CDR3 DNA follows: TGTGCCAGCAGCGAGCGTAGACACCAACAATCCTATAATTCACCCCTCCACTTT.

This clonotype was found many times. V and J are TRBV7-8 and TRBJ2-5; D remains unclear. Trimming removed 0 bases at V and 5 bases at J, with 10 bases between. The CDR3 spans 14 residues. From germline, CDR1 is SGHVS and CDR2 FQNEAQ. CDR3 sequence reads: CASSLANLGETQYF. CDR3 coding DNA: TGTGCCAGCAGCTTAGCGAACTTGGGGGAGACCCAGTACTTC.

This clonotype appeared many times. V and J are TRBV28 and TRBJ1-2; D unclear. The CDR3 runs to 12 residues. V dropped 2 bases and J dropped 5 bases, with 6 bases sitting between them. Germline assignment: CDR1 MDHEN and CDR2 SYDVKM. This chain's CDR3 is CASSLQAYGYTF. DNA of the CDR3: TGTGCCAGCAGTTTACAGGCTTATGGCTACACCTTC.

The chain carries TRBV7-9 and TRBJ1-6; D gene ambiguous. The CDR3 has 13 residues. Germline V gene data show CDR1 as SEHNR and CDR2 as FQNEAQ (reference sequence). Deletions cut 2 bases from V and 5 bases from J, with 4 bases between. CDR3 DNA sequence: TGTGCCAGCAGCTTAATTAATAATTCACCCCTCCACTTT. It encodes CASSLINNSPLHF.

This clonotype has a handful of counts. The CDR3 loop reads CAWSELAGGLREQYF. The CDR3 DNA reads as TGTGCCTGGAGCGAACTAGCGGGAGGGCTGAGGGAGCAGTACTTC. The J gene is TRBJ2-7, the V gene TRBV30, with 13 bases lining up with TRBD2. Germline-derived CDR1 and CDR2 are GTSNPN and SVGIG (reference sequence). The CDR3 covers 15 residues. The V and J ends lost 3 bases and 7 bases, in that order; junction bases with no gene match: 9.

CDR3 DNA sequence: TGTGCCAGCAGCACCCGGGACAGGGGAGTTAACTATGGCTACACCTTC. This sequence encodes CASSTRDRGVNYGYTF. V gene TRBV7-2 combines with J gene TRBJ1-2; 10 bases align to TRBD1. The V gene end was trimmed by 5 bases and the J gene end by 1 base; junction bases not matched to a gene: 7. Germline assignment: CDR1 SGHTA and CDR2 FQGNSA. This CDR3 has 16 residues.

Only one count was recorded for this clonotype. The V call is TRBV20-1, the J call TRBJ2-5, with D possibly being TRBD2 (5 bases). The germline V gene encodes CDR1 DFQATT and CDR2 SNEGSKA (reference sequence). The CDR3 is 11 residues long. V lost 1 base, J lost 5 bases, and 5 bases lay in between. The CDR3 region has the DNA TGCAGTGCTAGAGCTAGCGAGACCCAGTACTTC. This codes for CSARASETQYF.

This clonotype appeared many times. The rearrangement links TRBV7-2 to TRBJ2-2; no reliable D call. With 5 bases removed from V and 6 bases from J, the gap between germline ends came to 13 bases. Germline values: CDR1 SGHTA, CDR2 FQGNSA. The CDR3 length is 14 residues. The CDR3 is CASSAGSWAGELFF. The CDR3 DNA reads as TGTGCCAGCAGCGCCGGGTCCTGGGCCGGGGAGCTGTTTTTT. Variable domain in full (rest from reference TRBV7-2 and TRBJ2-2): GAGVSQSPSNKVTEKGKDVELRCDPISGHTALYWYRQSLGQGLEFLIYFQGNSAPDKSGLPSDRFSAERTGGSVSTLTIQRTQQEDSAVYLCASSAGSWAGELFFGEGSRLTVL.

This clonotype has a handful of counts. The chain combines TRBV11-2 with TRBJ2-3; D assignment may be TRBD1 or TRBD2 (6 bases each). CDR1 and CDR2 from the germline V gene are SGHAT and FQNNGV. Trimming left V 5 bases short and J 3 bases short, with 15 bases between. This CDR3 has 15 amino acids. CDR3 loop: CASSTIGGGTDTQYF. CDR3 bases: TGTGCCAGCAGCACAATCGGGGGCGGGACAGATACGCAGTATTTT.

This clonotype occurred many times. The rearrangement joins TRBV12-3 or TRBV12-4 to TRBJ1-1, with a tentative D call TRBD1 (6 bases). V dropped 6 bases and J dropped 4 bases, with 18 bases sitting between them. This CDR3 region has 15 residues. CDR3: CASSYGGGGSTEAFF. Written as DNA, the CDR3 is TGTGCCAGCAGCTACGGAGGGGGAGGTAGCACTGAAGCTTTCTTT.

The chain couples TRBV15 to TRBJ1-2; no firm D call. Trimming pared 0 bases from V and 4 bases from J, leaving 3 bases between. This CDR3 region has 12 residues. Germline lookup yields CDR1 LNHNV and CDR2 YYDKDF (reference sequence). The CDR3 here is CATSRDTYGYTF. The CDR3 nucleotides are TGTGCCACCAGCAGAGATACCTATGGCTACACCTTC.

This clonotype showed up just a few times. The chain recombines TRBV12-3 or TRBV12-4 with TRBJ2-3; D is possibly TRBD2 (5 bases). The CDR3 runs to 14 residues. Trimming took off 3 bases at V and 4 bases at J, with 11 bases between the two ends. CDR3 DNA: TGTGCCAGCAGTTTGGAGGACCTTGCAGATACGCAGTATTTT. It codes for CASSLEDLADTQYF.

This clonotype came up many times. V usage is TRBV7-2 and J usage is TRBJ2-1; weak D call: TRBD2 (7 bases). Trimming shortened V by 4 bases and J by 8 bases, and 15 bases separated the two germline ends. This CDR3 comprises 14 residues. Germline V gives CDR1 SGHTA, CDR2 FQGNSA. The DNA for the CDR3 is TGTGCCAGCAGCTCCGTTGCGGGGGCTGATGAGCAGTTCTTC. Protein product: CASSSVAGADEQFF.